This TCR beta chain is drawn from a study of PD-1 blockade in classical Hodgkin lymphoma. Brentuximab vedotin exposure varied, and every patient relapsed after autologous stem cell transplantation. The repertoire was sequenced with immunoSEQ multiplex PCR; TCRdb's copy has only in-frame clones and lacks some. This table has tens of thousands of clones, more than 70% appearing once. This sample comprised peripheral blood mononuclear cells (PBMCs), obtained at baseline. This TCR was sampled from a human donor with classical Hodgkin lymphoma.

The CDR3 sequence: CASSSLPTGGGTEAFF. DNA for the CDR3: TGCGCCAGCAGCTCCCTCCCAACAGGGGGGGGCACTGAAGCTTTCTTT. This chain connects TRBV5-1 to TRBJ1-1, with 8 bases matching TRBD1. Germline assignment: CDR1 SGHRS and CDR2 YFSETQ. The CDR3 runs 16 residues. J was trimmed by 4 bases and V by 3 bases; bases with no gene match: 11. Full variable domain (remainder filled in from reference TRBV5-1 and TRBJ1-1): KAGVTQTPRYLIKTRGQQVTLSCSPISGHRSVSWYQQTPGQGLQFLFEYFSETQRNKGNFPGRFSGRQFSNSRSEMNVSTLELGDSALYLCASSSLPTGGGTEAFFGQGTRLTVV.